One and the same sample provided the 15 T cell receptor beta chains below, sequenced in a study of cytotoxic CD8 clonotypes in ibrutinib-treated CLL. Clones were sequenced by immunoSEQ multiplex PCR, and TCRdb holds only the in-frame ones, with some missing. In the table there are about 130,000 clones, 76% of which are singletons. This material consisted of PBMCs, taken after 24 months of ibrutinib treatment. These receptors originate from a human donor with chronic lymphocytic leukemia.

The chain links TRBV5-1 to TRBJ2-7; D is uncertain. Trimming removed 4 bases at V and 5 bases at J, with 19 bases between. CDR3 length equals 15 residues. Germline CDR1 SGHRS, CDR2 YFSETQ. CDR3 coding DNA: TGCGCCAGCAGCCCCCAACCCTACTCCGCGGACGAGCAGTACTTC. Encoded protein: CASSPQPYSADEQYF.

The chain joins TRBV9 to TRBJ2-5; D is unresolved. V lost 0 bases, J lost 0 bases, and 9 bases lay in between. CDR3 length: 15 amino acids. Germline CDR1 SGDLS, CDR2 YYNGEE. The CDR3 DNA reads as TGTGCCAGCAGCGTAGGCCCAACGTACCAAGAGACCCAGTACTTC. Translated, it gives CASSVGPTYQETQYF.

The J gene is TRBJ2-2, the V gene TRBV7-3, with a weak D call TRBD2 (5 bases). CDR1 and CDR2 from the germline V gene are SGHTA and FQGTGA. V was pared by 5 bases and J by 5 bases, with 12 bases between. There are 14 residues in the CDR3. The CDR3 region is CASSPQLETGELFF. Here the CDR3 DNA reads TGTGCCAGCAGCCCCCAACTAGAGACCGGGGAGCTGTTTTTT.

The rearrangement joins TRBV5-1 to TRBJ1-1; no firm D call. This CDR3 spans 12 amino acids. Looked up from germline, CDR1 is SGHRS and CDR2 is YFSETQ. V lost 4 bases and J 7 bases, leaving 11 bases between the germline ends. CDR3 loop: CASSVAWGEAFF. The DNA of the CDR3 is TGCGCCAGCAGCGTGGCGTGGGGTGAAGCTTTCTTT.

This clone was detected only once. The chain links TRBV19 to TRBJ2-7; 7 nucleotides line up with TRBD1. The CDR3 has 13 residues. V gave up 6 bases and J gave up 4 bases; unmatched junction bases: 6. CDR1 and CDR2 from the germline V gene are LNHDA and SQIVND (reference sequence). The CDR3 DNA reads TGTGCCAGTAGCCACCAGACAGGGTACGAGCAGTACTTC. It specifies CASSHQTGYEQYF.

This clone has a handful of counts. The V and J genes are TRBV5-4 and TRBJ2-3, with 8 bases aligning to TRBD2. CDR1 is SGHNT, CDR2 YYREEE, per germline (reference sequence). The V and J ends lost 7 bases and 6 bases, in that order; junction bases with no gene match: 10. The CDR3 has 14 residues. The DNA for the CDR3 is TGTGCCAGCCACGGGGGGGCCCGGCGGGATACGCAGTATTTT. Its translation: CASHGGARRDTQYF.

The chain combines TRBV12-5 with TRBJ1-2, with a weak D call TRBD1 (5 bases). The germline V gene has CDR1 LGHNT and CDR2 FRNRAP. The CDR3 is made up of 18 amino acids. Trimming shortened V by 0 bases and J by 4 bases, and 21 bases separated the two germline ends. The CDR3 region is CASGLVCGRGRPLYGYTF. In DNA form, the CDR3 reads TGTGCTAGTGGTTTGGTGTGTGGGCGGGGCCGCCCCCTCTATGGCTACACCTTC.

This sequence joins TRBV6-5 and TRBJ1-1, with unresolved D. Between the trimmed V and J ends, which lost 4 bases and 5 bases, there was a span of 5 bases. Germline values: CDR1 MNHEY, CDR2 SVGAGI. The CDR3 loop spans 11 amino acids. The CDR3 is CASSSGTEAFF. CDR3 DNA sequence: TGTGCCAGCAGTTCTGGGACTGAAGCTTTCTTT.

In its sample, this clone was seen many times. The CDR3 DNA reads TGTGCCAGCAGTAGAACAAGGGGGATTGAGCAGTTCTTC. Amino acids: CASSRTRGIEQFF. The rearrangement uses TRBV28 and TRBJ2-1; possible D gene TRBD1, 6 bases. The CDR3 extends over 13 amino acids. From germline, CDR1 is MDHEN and CDR2 SYDVKM. The V end was cut by 5 bases, the J end by 9 bases, with 14 bases between.

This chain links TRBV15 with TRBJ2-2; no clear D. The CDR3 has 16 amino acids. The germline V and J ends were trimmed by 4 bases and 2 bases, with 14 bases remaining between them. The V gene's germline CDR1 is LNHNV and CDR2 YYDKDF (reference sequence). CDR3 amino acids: CATSTHGPKNTGELFF. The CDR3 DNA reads TGTGCCACCAGCACCCACGGACCAAAAAACACCGGGGAGCTGTTTTTT.

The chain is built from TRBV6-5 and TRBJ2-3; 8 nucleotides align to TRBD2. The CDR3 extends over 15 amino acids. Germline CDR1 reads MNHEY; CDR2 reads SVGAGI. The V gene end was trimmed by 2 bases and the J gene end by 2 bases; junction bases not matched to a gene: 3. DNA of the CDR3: TGTGCCAGCAGTTACCGGGGGGGGGACACAGATACGCAGTATTTT. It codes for CASSYRGGDTDTQYF.

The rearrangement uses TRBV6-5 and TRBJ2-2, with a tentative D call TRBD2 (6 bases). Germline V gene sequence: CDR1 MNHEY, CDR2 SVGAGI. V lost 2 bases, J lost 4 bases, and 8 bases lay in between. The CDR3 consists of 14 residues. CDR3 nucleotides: TGTGCCAGCAGTTACGGAGGGTTCACCGGGGAGCTGTTTTTT. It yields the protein CASSYGGFTGELFF.

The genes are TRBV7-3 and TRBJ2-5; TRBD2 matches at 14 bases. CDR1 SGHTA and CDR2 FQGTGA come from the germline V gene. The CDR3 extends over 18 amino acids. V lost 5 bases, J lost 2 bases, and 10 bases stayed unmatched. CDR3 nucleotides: TGTGCCAGCAGCCCTGGGACTAGCGGGAGCTGGGGGCAAGAGACCCAGTACTTC. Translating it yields CASSPGTSGSWGQETQYF.

The CDR3 loop reads CAISRDRETNYGYTF. CDR3 bases: TGTGCCATCAGCCGGGACAGGGAGACTAACTATGGCTACACCTTC. The chain combines TRBV10-3 with TRBJ1-2, with 9 nucleotides matching TRBD1. The CDR3 length is 15 residues. With V trimmed by 6 bases and J by 0 bases, 5 bases remained unmatched. From germline, CDR1 is ENHRY and CDR2 SYGVKD.

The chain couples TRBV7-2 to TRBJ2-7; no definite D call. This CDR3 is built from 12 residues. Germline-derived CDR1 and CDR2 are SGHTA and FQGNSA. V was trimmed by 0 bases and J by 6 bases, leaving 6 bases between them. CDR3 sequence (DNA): TGTGCCAGCAGCTTAGCTCCGGGCGAGCAGTACTTC. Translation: CASSLAPGEQYF.